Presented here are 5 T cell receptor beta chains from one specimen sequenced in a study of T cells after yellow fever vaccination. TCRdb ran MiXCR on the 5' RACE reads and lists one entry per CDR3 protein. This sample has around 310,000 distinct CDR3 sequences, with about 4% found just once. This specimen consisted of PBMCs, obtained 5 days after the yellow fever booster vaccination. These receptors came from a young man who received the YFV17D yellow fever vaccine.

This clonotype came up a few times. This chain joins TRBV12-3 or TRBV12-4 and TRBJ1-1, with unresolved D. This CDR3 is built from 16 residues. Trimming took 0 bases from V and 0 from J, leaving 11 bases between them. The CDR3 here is CASSLALGRLNTEAFF. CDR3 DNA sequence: TGTGCCAGCAGTTTAGCGCTCGGGCGGTTGAACACTGAAGCTTTCTTT.

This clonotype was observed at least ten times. In DNA form, the CDR3 reads TGTGCCAGCAGTGAATGGAGGGGAGGAACTAATGAAAAACTGTTTTTT. Its protein product is CASSEWRGGTNEKLFF. V and J are TRBV25-1 and TRBJ1-4; D is perhaps TRBD1 (5 bases). The CDR3 consists of 16 residues. The ends were cut back, 1 base at V and 1 base at J, with 10 bases in the middle. Germline CDR1 and CDR2: MGHDK and SYGVNS.

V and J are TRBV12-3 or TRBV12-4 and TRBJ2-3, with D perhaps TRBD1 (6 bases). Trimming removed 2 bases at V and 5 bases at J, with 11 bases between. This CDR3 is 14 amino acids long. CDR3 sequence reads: CASSLLRTEDTQYF. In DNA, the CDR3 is TGTGCCAGCAGTTTATTACGGACAGAAGATACGCAGTATTTT.

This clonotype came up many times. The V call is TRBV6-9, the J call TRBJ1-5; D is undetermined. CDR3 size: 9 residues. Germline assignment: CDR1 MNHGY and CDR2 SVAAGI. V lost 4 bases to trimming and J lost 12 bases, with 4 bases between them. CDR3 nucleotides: TGTGCCAGCAGTTCTAGCCAGCATTTT. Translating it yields CASSSSQHF.

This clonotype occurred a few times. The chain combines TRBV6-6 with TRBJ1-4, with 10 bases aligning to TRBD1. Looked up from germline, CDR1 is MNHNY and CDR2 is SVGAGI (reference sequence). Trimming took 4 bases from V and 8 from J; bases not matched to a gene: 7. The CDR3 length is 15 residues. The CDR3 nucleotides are TGTGCCAGCAGTTCCCAGGACAGGGGGGAGGAAAAACTGTTTTTT. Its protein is CASSSQDRGEEKLFF.